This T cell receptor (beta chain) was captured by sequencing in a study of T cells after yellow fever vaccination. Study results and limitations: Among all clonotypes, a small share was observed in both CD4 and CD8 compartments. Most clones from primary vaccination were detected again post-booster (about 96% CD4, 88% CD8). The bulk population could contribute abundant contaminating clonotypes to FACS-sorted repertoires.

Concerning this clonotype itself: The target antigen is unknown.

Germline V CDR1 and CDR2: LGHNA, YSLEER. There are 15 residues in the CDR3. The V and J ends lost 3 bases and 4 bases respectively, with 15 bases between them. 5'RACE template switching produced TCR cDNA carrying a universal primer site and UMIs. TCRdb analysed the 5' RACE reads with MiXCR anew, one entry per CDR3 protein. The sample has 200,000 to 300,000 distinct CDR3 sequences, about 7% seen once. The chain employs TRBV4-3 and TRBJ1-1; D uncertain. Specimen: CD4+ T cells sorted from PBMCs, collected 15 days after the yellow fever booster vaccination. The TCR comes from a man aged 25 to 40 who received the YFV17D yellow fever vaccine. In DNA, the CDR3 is TGCGCCAGCAGCCACCTGACGGTGACTGGCACTGAAGCTTTCTTT. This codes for CASSHLTVTGTEAFF.